The 18 T cell receptor beta chains given below trace back to one sample, sequenced in a study of post-analysis software for immune sequencing data. Study findings and constraints: With TRBV5-6, TRBV5-1 and TRBV20-1 included, about 5 TRBV segments were more frequent in patients than in controls.

No antigens are known for them. Prepared TCR beta cDNA libraries contained unique molecular identifiers. TCRdb re-analysed the PCR reads in MiXCR, keeping a single row per CDR3 protein. The sample has 650,000 to 850,000 distinct CDR3 sequences; about 53% are singletons. The source material was blood. These receptors were obtained from a girl aged 10-17 years with multiple sclerosis.

The rearrangement links TRBV6-2 or TRBV6-3 to TRBJ1-2; D gene unclear. Germline lookup yields CDR1 MNHEY and CDR2 SVGEGT. CDR3 length equals 15 residues. V dropped 5 bases and J dropped 5 bases, with 18 bases sitting between them. The CDR3 sequence is CASSDYAGQLYGYTF. CDR3 in DNA: TGTGCCAGCAGTGACTACGCCGGGCAACTATATGGCTACACCTTC.

This clonotype has a handful of counts. This chain links TRBV7-3 with TRBJ2-1, with D unresolved. Per the germline V gene, CDR1 is SGHTA and CDR2 is FQGTGA. The CDR3 is made up of 12 amino acids. V was pared by 5 bases and J by 7 bases, with 9 bases between. This CDR3 is CASSHGGNEQFF. Here the CDR3 DNA reads TGTGCCAGCAGCCACGGTGGAAATGAGCAGTTCTTC. Combining the CDR3 with reference TRBV7-3 and TRBJ2-1 gives the whole variable domain GAGVSQTPSNKVTEKGKYVELRCDPISGHTALYWYRQSLGQGPEFLIYFQGTGAADDSGLPNDRFFAVRPEGSVSTLKIQRTERGDSAVYLCASSHGGNEQFFGPGTRLTVL.

The chain carries TRBV7-9 and TRBJ2-4; D possibly corresponds to TRBD1 (6 bases). The J call may be wrong; the DNA end is better matched by TRBJ2-7. The CDR3 runs to 12 residues. The germline gives CDR1 SEHNR, CDR2 FQNEAQ (reference sequence). Written as DNA, the CDR3 is TGTGCCAGCAGCTCCACAGGGCGCGAGCAGTACTTC. It yields the protein CASSSTGREQYF.

V and J are TRBV10-3 and TRBJ2-3, with TRBD2 identical over 8 bases. V lost 6 bases, J lost 1 base, and 0 bases stayed unmatched. The CDR3 totals 13 residues. CDR1 ENHRY and CDR2 SYGVKD come from the germline V gene. CDR3 loop: CAIRGLGTDTQYF. In DNA form, the CDR3 reads TGTGCCATCAGGGGACTAGGCACAGATACGCAGTATTTT.

The chain combines TRBV5-1 with TRBJ1-2; 10 nucleotides match TRBD1. The germline CDR1 and CDR2 sequences are SGHRS and YFSETQ. This CDR3 has 14 amino acids. Germline trimming cut 1 base from V and 6 bases from J; bases unmatched to any gene: 3. The CDR3 protein is CASSLRTGGHGYTF. The DNA for the CDR3 is TGCGCCAGCAGCTTGAGGACAGGGGGACATGGCTACACCTTC. The full variable domain, its missing parts supplied by reference TRBV5-1 and TRBJ1-2, is KAGVTQTPRYLIKTRGQQVTLSCSPISGHRSVSWYQQTPGQGLQFLFEYFSETQRNKGNFPGRFSGRQFSNSRSEMNVSTLELGDSALYLCASSLRTGGHGYTFGSGTRLTVV.

This clonotype appeared a few times. The V gene is TRBV12-3 or TRBV12-4, the J gene TRBJ1-1; no reliable D call. This CDR3 spans 11 amino acids. Trimming shortened V by 1 base and J by 5 bases, and 2 bases separated the two germline ends. CDR3 sequence (DNA): TGTGCCAGCAGTTTAGAGACTGAAGCTTTCTTT. Protein product: CASSLETEAFF.

This clonotype was picked up a small number of times. V is TRBV29-1 and J is TRBJ2-7; maybe TRBD2 (7 bases). The CDR3 runs to 13 residues. Germline CDR1 and CDR2: SQVTM and ANQGSEA. Between the trimmed V and J ends, which lost 6 bases and 0 bases, there was a span of 12 bases. The CDR3 spells CSVRGRASYEQYF. The CDR3 bases are TGCAGCGTGAGGGGGAGGGCCTCCTACGAGCAGTACTTC.

The chain is built from TRBV6-2 or TRBV6-3 and TRBJ2-7, with 7 bases matching TRBD2. Germline assignment: CDR1 MNHEY and CDR2 SVGEGT. The CDR3 runs 13 residues. V trimming: 7 bases; J trimming: 3 bases; junction bases outside the gene matches: 6. Here the CDR3 reads CASTPSGGYEQYF. The CDR3 region has the DNA TGTGCCAGCACCCCTTCGGGAGGCTACGAGCAGTACTTC.

This clonotype was recorded a few times. The rearrangement joins TRBV20-1 to TRBJ2-4; tentatively, D is TRBD1 (6 bases). Trimming left V 6 bases short and J 1 base short, with 10 bases between. There are 13 residues in the CDR3. Germline V gene sequence: CDR1 DFQATT, CDR2 SNEGSKA (reference sequence). DNA for the CDR3: TGCAGTGCCAAGGGGGATGCCAAAAACATTCAGTACTTC. It yields the protein CSAKGDAKNIQYF.

The chain joins TRBV13 to TRBJ2-3; a possible D gene is TRBD2 (6 bases). Germline V lookup: CDR1 PRHDT, CDR2 FYEKMQ (reference sequence). Trimming took 5 bases from V and 0 from J, leaving 9 bases between them. The CDR3 consists of 14 residues. The CDR3 is CASSRGTSTDTQYF. CDR3 in DNA: TGTGCCAGCAGCCGAGGGACTAGCACAGATACGCAGTATTTT.

In its sample, this clonotype was seen a few times. The chain uses TRBV25-1 and TRBJ2-3, with 10 bases fitting TRBD1. Germline loops: CDR1 MGHDK, CDR2 SYGVNS. The CDR3 extends over 14 amino acids. J gave up 3 bases and V 4 bases, and 1 base lay outside the gene matches. The CDR3 DNA is TGTGCCAGCAGTGGGGACAGGGGTACAGATACGCAGTATTTT. It translates to CASSGDRGTDTQYF.

The chain carries TRBV4-2 and TRBJ2-4; weak D call: TRBD2 (6 bases). The end of the DNA aligns better with TRBJ2-7, so the J call may be wrong. This CDR3 spans 15 amino acids. Germline assignment: CDR1 LGHNA and CDR2 YNFKEQ. The CDR3, as DNA: TGTGCCAGCAGCCAAGGTATAGCGGACCGCTACGAGCAGTACTTC. This codes for CASSQGIADRYEQYF.

CDR3 sequence (DNA): TGCAGTGCTAGCATTAACGGATACTATGGCTACACCTTC. The encoded protein is CSASINGYYGYTF. The gene calls are TRBV20-1 and TRBJ1-2, with D unresolved. This CDR3 has 13 residues. In germline, CDR1 is DFQATT, CDR2 SNEGSKA (reference sequence). Trimming shortened V by 3 bases and J by 3 bases, and 11 bases separated the two germline ends.

This clonotype was observed a few times. CDR3 in amino acids: CASSLELAGTAKNIQYF. CDR3 nucleotides: TGTGCCAGCAGTTTAGAACTAGCGGGAACAGCCAAAAACATTCAGTACTTC. The chain couples TRBV12-3 or TRBV12-4 to TRBJ2-4; 10 positions match TRBD2. Trimming at V came to 1 base and at J to 0 bases, leaving 3 bases not matched to a gene. The CDR3 has 17 residues.

J is TRBJ2-3 and V is TRBV12-3 or TRBV12-4; weak D call: TRBD1 (5 bases). V gave up 2 bases and J gave up 2 bases, with 17 bases separating them. This CDR3 is 17 amino acids long. Written as DNA, the CDR3 is TGTGCCAGCAGTTTATTTCCGTCAATTGGGGCCACAGATACGCAGTATTTT. This sequence encodes CASSLFPSIGATDTQYF.

In this sample, this clonotype turned up a few times. The chain carries TRBV9 and TRBJ2-3; TRBD1 aligns across 8 bases. This CDR3 spans 15 amino acids. After removal of 4 bases from V and 3 bases from J, the junction contained 7 bases not matched to a gene. Per germline, CDR1 SGDLS and CDR2 YYNGEE. As DNA, the CDR3 is TGTGCCAGCAGCTCGGGACAGGTAGGGACAGATACGCAGTATTTT. Its protein is CASSSGQVGTDTQYF.

This chain links TRBV12-3 or TRBV12-4 with TRBJ1-2, with D maybe TRBD1 (6 bases). The V and J ends lost 5 bases and 4 bases respectively, with 17 bases between them. The CDR3 loop spans 15 amino acids. CDR3 DNA sequence: TGTGCCAGCAGTCCCCGTGGGGGCGTAGGCTATGGCTACACCTTC. Its translation is CASSPRGGVGYGYTF.

The chain carries TRBV28 and TRBJ1-2, with TRBD1 matching 7 bases. V gave up 7 bases and J gave up 3 bases; unmatched junction bases: 14. CDR1 MDHEN and CDR2 SYDVKM come from the germline V gene. The length of the CDR3 is 16 residues. CDR3 in amino acids: CASTSPAVGQHYGYTF. The CDR3 coding sequence is TGTGCCAGCACCTCTCCGGCAGTGGGACAGCACTATGGCTACACCTTC.